These 21 T cell receptor beta chains were all obtained from the same sample, sequenced in a study of cytomegalovirus exposure and HLA in healthy donors. In the PCR, 60 Vbeta and 13 Jbeta primers were used. The protocol was immunoSEQ multiplex PCR, while the TCRdb copy is restricted to in-frame clones and leaves out a portion. The sample lists over 150,000 clones, over 75% seen once, with roughly 5.5% in the top ten. Sequencing was done on a sample of PBMCs. The receptors come from a woman between 35 and 50 years old in good health and CMV-seropositive.

This chain joins TRBV6-6 and TRBJ2-7; D gene unclear. The CDR3 covers 14 residues. Germline V lookup: CDR1 MNHNY, CDR2 SVGAGI (reference sequence). V lost 5 bases and J 3 bases, leaving 14 bases between the germline ends. Here the CDR3 DNA reads TGTGCCAGCAGTCTCCAGAGCAGGTTCTACGAGCAGTACTTC. Translating it yields CASSLQSRFYEQYF.

This clone was observed a single time. This sequence joins TRBV30 and TRBJ2-2; 7 nucleotides agree with TRBD2. With V trimmed by 5 bases and J by 7 bases, 10 bases remained unmatched. This CDR3 comprises 14 residues. Germline CDR1 GTSNPN, CDR2 SVGIG (reference sequence). CDR3 bases: TGTGCCTGGGACGCGGCGGGAGCGGGCGGGGAGCTGTTTTTT. This sequence encodes CAWDAAGAGGELFF.

This chain joins TRBV12-5 and TRBJ2-6, with 12 bases aligning to TRBD1. This CDR3 comprises 20 residues. Germline V gene data show CDR1 as LGHNT and CDR2 as FRNRAP. The junction had 7 bases not matched to a gene; V was cut back by 1 base and J by 0 bases. CDR3 bases: TGTGCTAGTGGTTTGGGTACCGGGACAGGGGGCGCCTCTGGGGCCAACGTCCTGACTTTC. Protein product: CASGLGTGTGGASGANVLTF.

The V call is TRBV13, the J call TRBJ2-1; 7 bases match TRBD1. The CDR3 consists of 17 residues. Germline V gives CDR1 PRHDT, CDR2 FYEKMQ (reference sequence). J gave up 1 base and V 4 bases, and 10 bases lay outside the gene matches. For the CDR3, the DNA is TGTGCCAGCAGCTCACTTCTCCGGGACAGTTCCTACAATGAGCAGTTCTTC. Its protein is CASSSLLRDSSYNEQFF. The complete variable domain, with remaining parts taken from reference TRBV13 and TRBJ2-1, reads AAGVIQSPRHLIKEKRETATLKCYPIPRHDTVYWYQQGPGQDPQFLISFYEKMQSDKGSIPDRFSAQQFSDYHSELNMSSLELGDSALYFCASSSLLRDSSYNEQFFGPGTRLTVL.

This sequence joins TRBV30 and TRBJ1-2, with TRBD1 matching 9 bases. V gave up 3 bases and J gave up 6 bases; unmatched junction bases: 11. CDR3 length: 15 residues. Germline values: CDR1 GTSNPN, CDR2 SVGIG (reference sequence). CDR3 sequence: CAWRTVGTGLDGYTF. Written as DNA, the CDR3 is TGTGCCTGGAGGACGGTCGGGACAGGGTTGGATGGCTACACCTTC. Filled out from reference TRBV30 and TRBJ1-2, the complete variable domain reads SQTIHQWPATLVQPVGSPLSLECTVEGTSNPNLYWYRQAAGRGLQLLFYSVGIGQISSEVPQNLSASRPQDRQFILSSKKLLLSDSGFYLCAWRTVGTGLDGYTFGSGTRLTVV.

Only a few counts were recorded for this clone. This chain connects TRBV4-2 to TRBJ2-1; D is uncertain. CDR1 is LGHNA, CDR2 YNFKEQ, per germline. Trimming removed 3 bases from V and 6 bases from J, with 15 bases in between. This CDR3 is built from 15 residues. The CDR3 is CASSHPLRFGNEQFF. CDR3 in DNA: TGTGCCAGCAGCCACCCCCTGCGGTTTGGCAATGAGCAGTTCTTC.

The chain combines TRBV7-9 with TRBJ2-5; TRBD1 might be the D (6 bases). The V end was cut by 5 bases, the J end by 4 bases, with 14 bases between. Germline V gene sequence: CDR1 SEHNR, CDR2 FQNEAQ (reference sequence). The CDR3 loop spans 14 amino acids. CDR3 residues: CASSQQGILETQYF. The DNA for the CDR3 is TGTGCCAGCAGCCAACAGGGTATACTAGAGACCCAGTACTTC.

This clone was counted once. V and J are TRBV19 and TRBJ2-1; weak D call: TRBD2 (5 bases). Per germline, CDR1 LNHDA and CDR2 SQIVND (reference sequence). This CDR3 contains 13 residues. The CDR3 region has the DNA TGTGGGGCCAGCGACGGGGCCTACAATGAGCAGTTCTTC. It is translated as CGASDGAYNEQFF.

J is TRBJ1-3 and V is TRBV6-5; possibly TRBD1 for D (6 bases). Germline CDR1 MNHEY, CDR2 SVGAGI. The CDR3 length is 16 residues. Trimming shortened V by 0 bases and J by 4 bases, and 13 bases separated the two germline ends. The CDR3 is CASSYSQQGKGNTIYF. The CDR3 DNA follows: TGTGCCAGCAGTTACTCCCAACAGGGTAAAGGAAACACCATATATTTT.

V usage is TRBV1 and J usage is TRBJ2-1; the DNA was not used to check the table's D call, TRBD2. TRBV1 is noted as a pseudogene. The CDR3 runs 19 residues. The CDR3 spells CTSSHDPGLAGGAYNEQFF. The CDR3 DNA reads as TGCACCAGCAGCCACGACCCGGGACTAGCGGGGGGTGCCTACAATGAGCAGTTCTTC.

The CDR3 sequence: CASSPGGFRTNYGYTF. The CDR3 DNA reads as TGTGCCAGCAGTCCGGGAGGGTTCCGGACTAACTATGGCTACACCTTC. The chain combines TRBV28 with TRBJ1-2; D uncertain. Germline-derived CDR1 and CDR2 are MDHEN and SYDVKM. The CDR3 consists of 16 residues. Trimming shortened V by 5 bases and J by 0 bases, and 16 bases separated the two germline ends.

This rearrangement joins TRBV12-2 to TRBJ2-7; TRBD2 is the table's D call, not checked against the DNA. TRBV12-2 is an annotated pseudogene. The CDR3 runs to 17 residues. Written as DNA, the CDR3 is TGTGCAAGTCGCTTATCTGCCGGGAGGGGGAGATCCTACGAGCAGTACTTC. Translated, it gives CASRLSAGRGRSYEQYF.

The chain joins TRBV25-1 to TRBJ1-4, with a possible D match to TRBD1 (5 bases). The V gene lost 7 bases and the J gene lost 5 bases, with 17 bases spanning the gap. The germline V gene has CDR1 MGHDK and CDR2 SYGVNS. The CDR3 is made up of 15 amino acids. CDR3 bases: TGTGCCAGCACTCCCTCGCCAGGGCCCAATGAAAAACTGTTTTTT. Translated, it gives CASTPSPGPNEKLFF.

The rearrangement joins TRBV2 to TRBJ2-7; D is perhaps TRBD1 (5 bases). Deletions cut 6 bases from V and 6 bases from J, with 9 bases between. The germline gives CDR1 SNHLY, CDR2 FYNNEI. CDR3 size: 11 residues. CDR3: CASRQGREQYF. CDR3 sequence (DNA): TGTGCCAGCAGGCAGGGCCGCGAGCAGTACTTC.

The chain carries TRBV5-1 and TRBJ2-5, with 9 positions matching TRBD2. Germline V gene lookup returns CDR1 SGHRS and CDR2 YFSETQ. The CDR3 runs to 15 residues. V was clipped by 1 base and J by 5 bases; unmatched bases: 6. The CDR3 nucleotides are TGCGCCAGCAGCTTGTTGGCGGGAGGGCCGGAGACCCAGTACTTC. Its translation: CASSLLAGGPETQYF.

The V gene is TRBV11-2, the J gene TRBJ2-5; 9 bases are a match to TRBD2. The CDR3 spans 16 residues. The germline CDR1 and CDR2 sequences are SGHAT and FQNNGV. J was trimmed by 6 bases and V by 1 base; bases with no gene match: 9. DNA of the CDR3: TGTGCCAGCAGCTTAGTGGCGGGAGGGCCGAGTCAGACCCAGTACTTC. This codes for CASSLVAGGPSQTQYF.

The CDR3 nucleotides read TGTGCCAGCAGCTTACCAGGACTGAGGGAGACGAAACTGTTTTTT. Protein product: CASSLPGLRETKLFF. The rearrangement uses TRBV7-8 and TRBJ1-4; D gene ambiguous. The CDR3 is 15 amino acids. CDR1 is SGHVS and CDR2 is FQNEAQ in the germline V gene. Trimming left V 2 bases short and J 11 bases short, with 18 bases between.

This clone came up once. The rearrangement joins TRBV7-2 to TRBJ2-5, with a weak D call TRBD2 (6 bases). The CDR3 has 16 residues. Germline CDR1 reads SGHTA; CDR2 reads FQGNSA. V was pared by 0 bases and J by 2 bases, with 13 bases between. CDR3 loop: CASSLAWDWSQETQYF. The CDR3 region has the DNA TGTGCCAGCAGCTTAGCTTGGGACTGGAGTCAAGAGACCCAGTACTTC.

The V and J genes are TRBV7-8 and TRBJ2-7, with TRBD2 identical over 7 bases. Germline V gene data show CDR1 as SGHVS and CDR2 as FQNEAQ. This CDR3 is 15 amino acids long. With 1 base clipped from V and 3 bases from J, the junction kept 6 bases outside the gene matches. Here the CDR3 reads CASSLEPAGNYEQYF. CDR3 nucleotides: TGTGCCAGCAGCTTAGAACCAGCGGGAAACTACGAGCAGTACTTC.

The chain couples TRBV29-1 to TRBJ1-1; D is unclear. Germline values: CDR1 SQVTM, CDR2 ANQGSEA. This CDR3 is built from 14 residues. V dropped 5 bases and J dropped 5 bases, with 18 bases sitting between them. The CDR3, as DNA: TGCAGCGTTAAAGGTTCGGGGAGGGTGACTGAAGCTTTCTTT. Protein: CSVKGSGRVTEAFF.

About this clone: Other DNA sequences of this sample code for an identical CDR3. The chain has TRBV5-1 and TRBJ2-1; D perhaps matches TRBD2 (5 bases). V was clipped by 0 bases and J by 1 base, with 5 bases between them. This CDR3 spans 14 amino acids. Per germline, CDR1 SGHRS and CDR2 YFSETQ. The CDR3 sequence is CASSLGGSYNEQFF. The CDR3 nucleotides read TGCGCCAGCAGCTTGGGCGGGTCCTACAATGAGCAGTTCTTC.